This T cell receptor beta chain was sequenced for a study of T-cell memory formation after mild COVID-19. At the level of the study: TCR clusters showed largely donor specificity.

Study-wide results and caveats: That cross-reactive memory joined was suggested by some responding clones appearing in pre-infection memory. The CD4+ clones that contracted clustered mainly within CM and EM, and the CD8+ clones concentrated in EMRA. CD4/CD8 balance held among clones contracting day 15 to 85, and later expanders leaned CD4+.

As concerns this clonotype: The target antigen is unknown.

One entry per CDR3 protein results from TCRdb running MiXCR on the 5' RACE reads. The table has about 350,000 distinct CDR3 sequences, about an eighth seen once. The CDR3 has 14 residues. Germline CDR1 and CDR2: SGHKS and YYEKEE (reference sequence). The V end was cut by 4 bases, the J end by 4 bases, with 14 bases between. Sequenced sample: PBMCs or a T cell subset sorted from them (not recorded which). This TCR derives from a man aged 18 to 29 who had mild COVID-19 (a few samples of this study predate the infection). Cell type and time point are not known. The chain has TRBV5-5 and TRBJ2-5, with D possibly TRBD1 on 5 matching bases. The CDR3 loop is CASSPDMVRETQYF. The CDR3 DNA reads TGTGCCAGCAGCCCGGACATGGTGCGAGAGACCCAGTACTTC. The full variable domain, rest sourced from reference TRBV5-5 and TRBJ2-5, is DAGVTQSPTHLIKTRGQQVTLRCSPISGHKSVSWYQQVLGQGPQFIFQYYEKEERGRGNFPDRFSARQFPNYSSELNVNALLLGDSALYLCASSPDMVRETQYFGPGTRLLVL.